Included here is one T cell receptor (beta chain) sequence, with context. This sample stems from a study of blood T cell repertoires in COVID-19. At the level of the study: Collection of acute and convalescent COVID-19 samples took place in the United States, Italy and Spain. PBMCs, B-cell-depleted T cells, or T cells provided the cDNA or gDNA that made up the material.

In the original analysis: Amplification of reference gene primers provided the estimated nucleated cell counts. This table comes from immunoSEQ multiplex PCR, and its TCRdb copy is limited to in-frame clones, with some not included. V, J and clone size derive from that table, while D and trimming were established from the DNA sequence. The profile shows about 210,000 clones, 75% to 90% of them singletons. The receptor was isolated from a man aged 35-49 years with acute or convalescent COVID-19. Material: peripheral blood.

CDR3 coding DNA: TGTGCCAGCAGCTTAGGGGGGGGGACAGGACTTAATGAAAAACTGTTTTTT. Protein product: CASSLGGGTGLNEKLFF. The rearrangement links TRBV7-6 to TRBJ1-4; 8 positions agree with TRBD1. CDR3 length: 17 amino acids. The germline V gene has CDR1 SGHVS and CDR2 FNYEAQ. The ends lost 1 base at V and 4 bases at J; junction bases unmatched: 8. Based on the CDR3 plus reference TRBV7-6 and TRBJ1-4, the full variable domain is GAGVSQSPRYKVTKRGQDVALRCDPISGHVSLYWYRQALGQGPEFLTYFNYEAQQDKSGLPNDRFSAERPEGSISTLTIQRTEQRDSAMYRCASSLGGGTGLNEKLFFGSGTQLSVL.